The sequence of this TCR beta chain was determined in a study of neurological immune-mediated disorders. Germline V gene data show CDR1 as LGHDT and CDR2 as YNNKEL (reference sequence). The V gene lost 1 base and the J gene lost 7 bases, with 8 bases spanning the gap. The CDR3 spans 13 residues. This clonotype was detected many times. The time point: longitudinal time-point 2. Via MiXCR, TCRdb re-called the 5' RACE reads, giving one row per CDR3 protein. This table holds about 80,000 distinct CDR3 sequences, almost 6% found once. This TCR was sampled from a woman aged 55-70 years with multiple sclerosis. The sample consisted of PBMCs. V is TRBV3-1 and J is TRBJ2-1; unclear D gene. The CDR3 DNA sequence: TGTGCCAGCAGCCAAGTGTCGCGGAATGAGCAGTTCTTC. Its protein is CASSQVSRNEQFF.